Each of the 32 T cell receptor beta chains below was sequenced from the same sample in a study of T cells after yellow fever vaccination. TCRdb independently ran MiXCR on the 5' RACE reads; one entry per CDR3 protein. The sample lists approximately 510,000 distinct CDR3 sequences, 20% to 25% occurring once. The source was PBMCs, collected about 21 days after the first yellow fever vaccination. These receptors all stem from a young man who received the YFV17D yellow fever vaccine.

This clonotype came up many times. The CDR3 here is CSAPIAGYAYEQYV. The CDR3 DNA follows: TGCAGTGCGCCAATAGCGGGCTACGCCTACGAGCAGTACGTC. The chain recombines TRBV20-1 with TRBJ2-7; 7 nucleotides align to TRBD2. Germline V gives CDR1 DFQATT, CDR2 SNEGSKA (reference sequence). This CDR3 region has 14 residues. The trim removed 6 bases at V and 2 bases at J, leaving 10 bases unmatched.

The chain has TRBV5-1 and TRBJ2-7; weak D call: TRBD2 (5 bases). CDR3 length: 14 residues. Germline lookup yields CDR1 SGHRS and CDR2 YFSETQ. With 0 bases removed from V and 5 bases from J, the gap between germline ends came to 12 bases. The CDR3 protein is CASSLGPTRDEQYF. In DNA form, the CDR3 reads TGCGCCAGCAGCTTGGGGCCTACGAGGGACGAGCAGTACTTC.

This rearrangement joins TRBV4-1 to TRBJ2-6; D might be TRBD1 (6 bases). The CDR3 length is 17 residues. Germline values: CDR1 MGHRA, CDR2 YSYEKL. V dropped 5 bases and J dropped 1 base, with 15 bases sitting between them. This chain's CDR3 is CASSKTGMESGANVLTF. The CDR3 coding sequence is TGCGCCAGCAGCAAAACAGGGATGGAGTCTGGGGCCAACGTCCTGACTTTC.

This clonotype was detected a few times. The rearrangement links TRBV9 to TRBJ2-2, with TRBD1 identical over 8 bases. Germline V lookup: CDR1 SGDLS, CDR2 YYNGEE. J gave up 6 bases and V 4 bases, and 5 bases lay outside the gene matches. CDR3 length: 14 residues. CDR3 nucleotide sequence: TGTGCCAGCAGCTTGCAGGGGGCCCCCGGGGAGCTGTTTTTT. This translates into CASSLQGAPGELFF.

The chain recombines TRBV10-3 with TRBJ2-7, with D perhaps assigned TRBD1 or TRBD2 (5 bases each). Deletions cut 6 bases from V and 7 bases from J, with 10 bases between. Germline CDR1 is ENHRY and CDR2 is SYGVKD. This CDR3 is 11 amino acids long. CDR3 sequence reads: CAIRGVEEQYF. The DNA for the CDR3 is TGTGCCATCAGGGGGGTAGAAGAGCAGTACTTC.

This clonotype was seen a few times. The gene calls are TRBV15 and TRBJ2-1; D is undetermined. V lost 1 base and J 3 bases, leaving 1 base between the germline ends. The germline V gene encodes CDR1 LNHNV and CDR2 YYDKDF (reference sequence). This CDR3 is built from 12 residues. CDR3 sequence (DNA): TGTGCCACCAGCAGAGTCTACAATGAGCAGTTCTTC. It encodes CATSRVYNEQFF.

This chain connects TRBV12-3 or TRBV12-4 to TRBJ2-3, with D perhaps TRBD1 or TRBD2 (5 bases each). V lost 5 bases to trimming and J lost 0 bases, with 18 bases between them. This CDR3 is built from 17 residues. This CDR3 is CASSRTGATISTDTQYF. The CDR3 coding sequence is TGTGCCAGCAGTAGAACCGGGGCCACAATTAGCACAGATACGCAGTATTTT.

There are a few counts of this clonotype. The rearrangement links TRBV7-9 to TRBJ2-5; 7 positions agree with TRBD2. The CDR3 sequence is 15 residues long. The V gene end was trimmed by 5 bases and the J gene end by 1 base; junction bases not matched to a gene: 7. Germline V gene lookup returns CDR1 SEHNR and CDR2 FQNEAQ (reference sequence). CDR3 protein: CASSRNSGTQETQYF. The CDR3 nucleotides are TGTGCCAGCAGCCGCAACAGCGGGACCCAAGAGACCCAGTACTTC.

The table lists this clonotype with many counts. J is TRBJ2-7 and V is TRBV18; TRBD2 is a possible D gene (5 bases). The CDR3 spans 11 residues. V lost 3 bases and J lost 7, with 7 bases in between. Germline loops: CDR1 KGHSH, CDR2 LQKENI. Here the CDR3 DNA reads TGTGCCAGCTCACCCCCGGGGGAGCAGTACTTC. Residues: CASSPPGEQYF.

This clonotype turned up a few times. For the CDR3, the DNA is TGTGCCAGCAGCCCCAGGGTTAGCAATCAGCCCCAGCATTTT. It is translated as CASSPRVSNQPQHF. This chain links TRBV7-2 with TRBJ1-5; D might be TRBD1 (5 bases). V was pared by 5 bases and J by 0 bases, with 8 bases between. This CDR3 is built from 14 residues. CDR1 is SGHTA, CDR2 FQGNSA, per germline.

Written as DNA, the CDR3 is TGTGCCAGCAGTGACGGAACAGGCAATTCACCCCTCCACTTT. It translates to CASSDGTGNSPLHF. The chain is built from TRBV6-4 and TRBJ1-6; D is perhaps TRBD1 (5 bases). CDR3 length equals 14 residues. V was shortened by 2 bases and J by 7 bases, with 9 bases between the two germline ends. CDR1 and CDR2 from the germline V gene are MRHNA and SNTAGT.

This clonotype showed up just a few times. The genes are TRBV4-2 and TRBJ2-1, with 13 bases identical to TRBD2. The ends lost 1 base at V and 8 bases at J; junction bases unmatched: 5. Looked up from germline, CDR1 is LGHNA and CDR2 is YNFKEQ. The CDR3 contains 16 residues. The CDR3 spells CASSQATSGGGHEQFF. CDR3 DNA: TGTGCCAGCAGCCAAGCAACTAGCGGGGGGGGCCATGAGCAGTTCTTC.

This chain connects TRBV7-9 to TRBJ2-1, with D perhaps TRBD2 (6 bases). The V end lost 5 bases, the J end lost 3 bases, and 17 bases lay between the germline ends. The CDR3 loop spans 16 amino acids. CDR1 SEHNR and CDR2 FQNEAQ come from the germline V gene (reference sequence). The CDR3 protein is CASSAGGDFYYNEQFF. Here the CDR3 DNA reads TGTGCCAGCAGCGCGGGTGGGGACTTCTACTACAATGAGCAGTTCTTC.

This clonotype was found a few times. The chain carries TRBV5-1 and TRBJ2-1; D is uncertain. The CDR3 runs to 14 residues. Germline loops: CDR1 SGHRS, CDR2 YFSETQ. With 7 bases removed from V and 0 bases from J, the gap between germline ends came to 11 bases. The CDR3 bases are TGCGCCAGCGTATACGACACCTCCTACAATGAGCAGTTCTTC. It yields the protein CASVYDTSYNEQFF.

CDR3 nucleotides: TGCAGTGCTGCGACTGACCTTGAAAATTCACCCCTCCACTTT. This codes for CSAATDLENSPLHF. The chain recombines TRBV20-1 with TRBJ1-6; D unresolved. Germline-derived CDR1 and CDR2 are DFQATT and SNEGSKA (reference sequence). The ends were cut back, 5 bases at V and 7 bases at J, with 15 bases in the middle. CDR3 length: 14 residues.

This clonotype has only a few counts. V is TRBV6-1 and J is TRBJ2-1; possible D gene TRBD2, 6 bases. Germline CDR1 and CDR2: MNHNS and SASEGT. The CDR3 consists of 16 residues. Trimming took off 2 bases at V and 1 base at J, with 12 bases between the two ends. CDR3 in DNA: TGTGCCAGCAGTGAATTGGAGGGGTCTTCCTACAATGAGCAGTTCTTC. It is translated as CASSELEGSSYNEQFF.

This clonotype was seen only a few times. This chain links TRBV28 with TRBJ2-1; D unresolved. This CDR3 is 13 amino acids long. CDR1 and CDR2 from the germline V gene are MDHEN and SYDVKM. The V end was cut by 10 bases, the J end by 1 base, with 11 bases between. CDR3 DNA sequence: TGTGCCACCGTCAAGACTTCCTACAATGAGCAGTTCTTC. It translates to CATVKTSYNEQFF.

The rearrangement joins TRBV6-1 to TRBJ2-7, with D perhaps matching TRBD2 (5 bases). Germline-derived CDR1 and CDR2 are MNHNS and SASEGT. V lost 6 bases and J lost 4, with 16 bases in between. The CDR3 has 14 residues. This CDR3 is CASRPTNGRYEQYF. The CDR3 coding sequence is TGTGCCAGCAGACCGACTAATGGTCGGTACGAGCAGTACTTC.

The DNA for the CDR3 is TGTGCCAGCAGTGAAGCTGCCCCGGATCTATACACCTTC. This translates into CASSEAAPDLYTF. The chain combines TRBV2 with TRBJ1-2; D gene ambiguous. Per the germline V gene, CDR1 is SNHLY and CDR2 is FYNNEI. The CDR3 is made up of 13 amino acids. With 0 bases removed from V and 11 bases from J, the gap between germline ends came to 13 bases.

This clonotype was counted a few times. V gene TRBV10-3 combines with J gene TRBJ2-2, with 7 bases that match TRBD2. The CDR3 is made up of 14 amino acids. CDR1 is ENHRY and CDR2 is SYGVKD in the germline V gene. V trimming: 6 bases; J trimming: 0 bases; junction bases outside the gene matches: 1. CDR3 region: CAIRAGPNTGELFF. CDR3 in DNA: TGTGCCATCAGAGCGGGGCCGAACACCGGGGAGCTGTTTTTT.

The sample holds a few counts of this clonotype. V is TRBV4-3 and J is TRBJ1-2; D is undetermined. V lost 1 base and J lost 4, with 19 bases in between. Looked up from germline, CDR1 is LGHNA and CDR2 is YSLEER. This CDR3 is 17 amino acids long. CDR3: CASSQVTLTGPIYGYTF. The DNA of the CDR3 is TGCGCCAGCAGCCAAGTAACTCTGACCGGGCCTATCTATGGCTACACCTTC.

V and J are TRBV6-7 and TRBJ2-1; TRBD2 aligns across 8 bases. TRBV6-7 is noted as an ORF with a role that remains uncertain. With V trimmed by 0 bases and J by 0 bases, 10 bases remained unmatched. The CDR3 runs to 19 residues. The CDR3 coding sequence is TGTGCCAGCAGTTACTCGCCCGGGGGGGCCAACGACTCCTACAATGAGCAGTTCTTC. Its protein is CASSYSPGGANDSYNEQFF.

CDR3 protein: CASSIVGTLNTEAFF. The CDR3 DNA reads TGTGCCAGTAGTATAGTTGGGACCTTAAACACTGAAGCTTTCTTT. The chain recombines TRBV19 with TRBJ1-1; a possible D gene is TRBD1 (5 bases). Trimming pared 1 base from V and 2 bases from J, leaving 11 bases between. This CDR3 is 15 amino acids long. Germline-derived CDR1 and CDR2 are LNHDA and SQIVND (reference sequence).

The chain joins TRBV7-6 to TRBJ2-7; 8 bases map to TRBD1. The CDR3 is made up of 14 amino acids. Unmatched junction bases numbered 8, after V lost 5 bases and J lost 5 bases. Germline V gene lookup returns CDR1 SGHVS and CDR2 FNYEAQ. Here the CDR3 DNA reads TGTGCCAGCAGCGGACAGGGAAGTTGGGACGAGCAGTACTTC. Protein sequence: CASSGQGSWDEQYF.

This clonotype was picked up many times. The V call is TRBV9, the J call TRBJ2-1; no clear D. This CDR3 spans 13 amino acids. V was shortened by 3 bases and J by 7 bases, with 11 bases between the two germline ends. Germline CDR1 reads SGDLS; CDR2 reads YYNGEE. This chain's CDR3 is CASSATDHNEQFF. The CDR3 DNA is TGTGCCAGCAGCGCCACCGACCATAATGAGCAGTTCTTC. Supplemented by reference TRBV9 and TRBJ2-1, the full variable domain reads DSGVTQTPKHLITATGQRVTLRCSPRSGDLSVYWYQQSLDQGLQFLIQYYNGEERAKGNILERFSAQQFPDLHSELNLSSLELGDSALYFCASSATDHNEQFFGPGTRLTVL.

The gene calls are TRBV6-1 and TRBJ1-2; 12 bases agree with TRBD1. The germline CDR1 and CDR2 sequences are MNHNS and SASEGT. The CDR3 runs to 16 residues. Trimming cost V 4 bases and J 4 bases; bases outside gene matches: 7. The CDR3 loop is CASSVGTGGFFYGYTF. The CDR3 nucleotides read TGTGCCAGCAGTGTCGGGACAGGGGGCTTTTTCTATGGCTACACCTTC.

The chain combines TRBV5-5 with TRBJ1-2; 12 positions match TRBD1. CDR1 and CDR2 (germline): SGHKS, YYEKEE (reference sequence). The V segment lost 0 bases and the J segment 6 bases; nucleotides outside the gene matches: 3. This CDR3 spans 15 amino acids. The DNA of the CDR3 is TGTGCCAGCAGCTTGGCCGGGACAGGGGGCAATGGCTACACCTTC. The encoded protein is CASSLAGTGGNGYTF.

The rearrangement joins TRBV24-1 to TRBJ2-2, with 9 nucleotides matching TRBD1. The CDR3 contains 16 residues. Germline values: CDR1 KGHDR, CDR2 SFDVKD. J was trimmed by 3 bases and V by 4 bases; bases with no gene match: 5. The CDR3 loop is CATSDPGTGYTGELFF. In nucleotides, the CDR3 is TGTGCCACCAGTGACCCCGGGACAGGGTACACCGGGGAGCTGTTTTTT.

The chain is built from TRBV27 and TRBJ2-2, with D unresolved. The CDR3 loop spans 14 amino acids. Germline V gene sequence: CDR1 MNHEY, CDR2 SMNVEV (reference sequence). V lost 3 bases, J lost 6 bases, and 11 bases lay in between. The CDR3 region has the DNA TGTGCCAGCAGTTTTGGGCCGACGGCCGGGGAGCTGTTTTTT. Amino acid sequence: CASSFGPTAGELFF.

The gene calls are TRBV4-3 and TRBJ1-2, with no clear D. The germline V and J ends were trimmed by 1 base and 0 bases, with 18 bases remaining between them. The germline V gene has CDR1 LGHNA and CDR2 YSLEER. The CDR3 totals 18 residues. The CDR3 loop is CASSQVGPGREANYGYTF. The CDR3 DNA reads TGCGCCAGCAGCCAAGTCGGACCGGGGAGGGAAGCTAACTATGGCTACACCTTC.

This clonotype has just a few counts. The V and J genes are TRBV19 and TRBJ1-2; D unresolved. The CDR3 is made up of 13 amino acids. The germline V gene has CDR1 LNHDA and CDR2 SQIVND (reference sequence). Trimming stripped 4 bases from V and 4 bases from J, with 10 bases between. The CDR3 loop reads CASSNSPSYGYTF. CDR3 DNA: TGTGCCAGTAGTAACAGCCCGAGCTATGGCTACACCTTC.

This clonotype was seen only a few times. This rearrangement joins TRBV5-1 to TRBJ2-2, with D perhaps TRBD1 (6 bases). Germline CDR1 reads SGHRS; CDR2 reads YFSETQ. The CDR3 sequence is 15 residues long. V shed 1 base and J shed 3 bases, with 10 bases lying between them. CDR3 DNA: TGCGCCAGCAGCTTGCCCAGGGGAGACACCGGGGAGCTGTTTTTT. It is translated as CASSLPRGDTGELFF.